These 32 T cell receptor beta chains came from one sample sequenced in a study of T cell responses to AZD1222 COVID-19 vaccine. Repertoires were generated with immunoSEQ multiplex PCR, while TCRdb's copy carries only in-frame clones and drops some. The sample has some 150,000 clones; around 90% are singletons. Sequenced material: peripheral blood, taken on day 0 of AZD1222 vaccination. Every receptor here comes from an adult in good health.

In its sample, this clone was seen once. The chain is built from TRBV28 and TRBJ1-5; a possible D gene is TRBD1 (6 bases). Germline V gene lookup returns CDR1 MDHEN and CDR2 SYDVKM. V dropped 3 bases and J dropped 6 bases, with 18 bases sitting between them. The CDR3 sequence is 16 residues long. The CDR3 sequence is CASSFRATGRSQPQHF. The CDR3 DNA sequence: TGTGCCAGCAGTTTTAGGGCGACAGGAAGAAGTCAGCCCCAGCATTTT.

The chain uses TRBV7-9 and TRBJ1-3; D not resolved. Trimming shortened V by 1 base and J by 7 bases, and 8 bases separated the two germline ends. The CDR3 has 13 residues. Germline values: CDR1 SEHNR, CDR2 FQNEAQ (reference sequence). In DNA form, the CDR3 reads TGTGCCAGCAGCTTAGGAGCTGAGAACACCATATATTTT. Translating gives CASSLGAENTIYF.

This chain joins TRBV11-1 and TRBJ1-2, with D maybe TRBD1 (5 bases). The CDR3 has 14 residues. Between the trimmed V and J ends, which lost 1 base and 9 bases, there was a span of 15 bases. Germline assignment: CDR1 SGHAT and CDR2 FQDESV (reference sequence). CDR3 region: CASSLDEGRGRYTF. Written as DNA, the CDR3 is TGTGCCAGCAGCTTAGACGAGGGGAGGGGCCGCTACACCTTC.

The chain joins TRBV29-1 to TRBJ2-7, with D uncertain. CDR3 length: 13 amino acids. V was clipped by 5 bases and J by 0 bases, with 11 bases between them. The V gene's germline CDR1 is SQVTM and CDR2 ANQGSEA. For the CDR3, the DNA is TGCAGCGTTCAAGGCCCGAGCTCCTACGAGCAGTACTTC. The encoded protein is CSVQGPSSYEQYF.

This rearrangement joins TRBV7-3 to TRBJ2-1, with D perhaps matching TRBD1 (6 bases). The CDR3 contains 15 residues. The germline CDR1 and CDR2 sequences are SGHTA and FQGTGA. V lost 5 bases and J 1 base, leaving 12 bases between the germline ends. CDR3 bases: TGTGCCAGCAGCCCGACAGGATGGTCCTACAATGAGCAGTTCTTC. It encodes CASSPTGWSYNEQFF. The variable domain in full, completed from reference TRBV7-3 and TRBJ2-1, reads GAGVSQTPSNKVTEKGKYVELRCDPISGHTALYWYRQSLGQGPEFLIYFQGTGAADDSGLPNDRFFAVRPEGSVSTLKIQRTERGDSAVYLCASSPTGWSYNEQFFGPGTRLTVL.

The chain is built from TRBV7-3 and TRBJ2-1; D gene uncertain. From germline, CDR1 is SGHTA and CDR2 FQGTGA. V dropped 0 bases and J dropped 0 bases, with 9 bases sitting between them. The CDR3 sequence is 16 residues long. CDR3 DNA sequence: TGTGCCAGCAGCTTAACGTCCCTAGGCTCCTACAATGAGCAGTTCTTC. Protein sequence: CASSLTSLGSYNEQFF.

This chain uses TRBV30 with TRBJ1-5; no clear D gene. This CDR3 spans 12 amino acids. Germline-derived CDR1 and CDR2 are GTSNPN and SVGIG (reference sequence). V was shortened by 5 bases and J by 11 bases, with 16 bases between the two germline ends. DNA of the CDR3: TGTGCCTGGGGCCCTGGAGGCGGGGCCCAGCATTTT. It yields the protein CAWGPGGGAQHF.

This chain links TRBV7-2 with TRBJ2-6, with 7 bases aligning to TRBD1. V lost 2 bases and J lost 3; bases outside the gene matches: 10. This CDR3 region has 18 residues. The germline V gene has CDR1 SGHTA and CDR2 FQGNSA. This CDR3 reads CASSLHFGQGDGANVLTF. CDR3 sequence (DNA): TGTGCCAGCAGCTTACATTTTGGTCAGGGGGATGGGGCCAACGTCCTGACTTTC. Variable domain in full (rest from reference TRBV7-2 and TRBJ2-6): GAGVSQSPSNKVTEKGKDVELRCDPISGHTALYWYRQSLGQGLEFLIYFQGNSAPDKSGLPSDRFSAERTGGSVSTLTIQRTQQEDSAVYLCASSLHFGQGDGANVLTFGAGSRLTVL.

The chain carries TRBV12-3 or TRBV12-4 and TRBJ1-4, with no clear D. Between the trimmed V and J ends, which lost 4 bases and 10 bases, there was a span of 10 bases. CDR3 length equals 12 residues. The CDR3 nucleotides are TGTGCCAGCAGTTCCCCCGGAGGAAAACTGTTTTTT. Protein sequence: CASSSPGGKLFF.

V gene TRBV7-3 combines with J gene TRBJ1-1, with no clear D. Trimming took off 5 bases at V and 6 bases at J, with 13 bases between the two ends. The V gene's germline CDR1 is SGHTA and CDR2 FQGTGA. This CDR3 is 13 amino acids long. CDR3 loop: CASSRPGSSEAFF. CDR3 coding DNA: TGTGCCAGCAGCAGGCCCGGGAGTTCTGAAGCTTTCTTT.

Comment on this clone: Other DNA variants within this sample encode the same CDR3. This chain links TRBV7-2 with TRBJ1-5; D is undetermined. Germline V gene lookup returns CDR1 SGHTA and CDR2 FQGNSA. The length of the CDR3 is 12 residues. Trimming took off 3 bases at V and 3 bases at J, with 3 bases between the two ends. DNA of the CDR3: TGTGCCAGCAGCTTGAACAATCAGCCCCAGCATTTT. It yields the protein CASSLNNQPQHF.

Here the CDR3 reads CASSFGRLTNEKLFF. CDR3 in DNA: TGTGCCAGCAGCTTCGGGAGGTTAACTAATGAAAAACTGTTTTTT. The chain has TRBV5-5 and TRBJ1-4; D not certain. This CDR3 spans 15 amino acids. Per germline, CDR1 SGHKS and CDR2 YYEKEE (reference sequence). The ends were cut back, 2 bases at V and 1 base at J, with 9 bases in the middle.

V usage is TRBV19 and J usage is TRBJ2-4, with D unresolved. The germline CDR1 and CDR2 sequences are LNHDA and SQIVND (reference sequence). Trimming stripped 3 bases from V and 5 bases from J, with 11 bases between. This CDR3 is 14 amino acids long. The CDR3 nucleotides read TGTGCCAGTAGTATTCGGGCTGTACAAAACATTCAGTACTTC. Protein sequence: CASSIRAVQNIQYF.

This rearrangement joins TRBV6-5 to TRBJ2-7; D perhaps matches TRBD2 (5 bases). The V gene lost 2 bases and the J gene lost 3 bases, with 11 bases spanning the gap. Germline V gene sequence: CDR1 MNHEY, CDR2 SVGAGI. There are 14 residues in the CDR3. Here the CDR3 reads CASSYPGNHYEQYF. The DNA of the CDR3 is TGTGCCAGCAGTTACCCCGGGAACCACTACGAGCAGTACTTC.

This clone was recorded only once. The chain employs TRBV10-2 and TRBJ2-5; D may match TRBD1 or TRBD2 (6 bases each). With the DNA end fitting TRBJ2-7 better, the J assignment may be wrong. This CDR3 region has 20 residues. The germline gives CDR1 WSHSY, CDR2 SAAADI. The CDR3 nucleotides read TGCGCCAGCACCGCCCAGGTTGGGGCCGGGGGACATTACAGGGCCGGCGAGCAGTACTTC. The encoded protein is CASTAQVGAGGHYRAGEQYF.

The CDR3 sequence: CASSLSGSPKETQYF. DNA for the CDR3: TGTGCCAGCAGTCTGAGCGGGAGCCCAAAAGAGACCCAGTACTTC. The V call is TRBV6-2 or TRBV6-3, the J call TRBJ2-5, with 8 bases aligning to TRBD2. The CDR3 is 15 residues long. Trimming removed 5 bases from V and 3 bases from J; junction bases left unmatched: 8. Germline-derived CDR1 and CDR2 are MNHEY and SVGEGT.

The V and J genes are TRBV12-3 or TRBV12-4 and TRBJ2-5; D is unclear. The V and J ends lost 1 base and 7 bases respectively, with 10 bases between them. This CDR3 is 13 amino acids long. In nucleotides, the CDR3 is TGTGCCAGCAGTTTAGGCCTGAAGGGGACCCAGTACTTC. Its translation: CASSLGLKGTQYF.

The chain combines TRBV28 with TRBJ1-1; 7 nucleotides line up with TRBD1. CDR1 is MDHEN, CDR2 SYDVKM, per germline. Germline trimming cut 5 bases from V and 1 base from J; bases unmatched to any gene: 4. The CDR3 is 14 amino acids. CDR3: CASSPGQSNTEAFF. CDR3 in DNA: TGTGCCAGCAGTCCGGGACAGTCGAACACTGAAGCTTTCTTT.

The chain is built from TRBV9 and TRBJ1-5; D not resolved. The CDR3 is made up of 13 amino acids. The germline V and J ends were trimmed by 0 bases and 7 bases, with 8 bases remaining between them. Germline V lookup: CDR1 SGDLS, CDR2 YYNGEE. CDR3 sequence (DNA): TGTGCCAGCAGCGTAGGGGCAGAGCAGCCCCAGCATTTT. This encodes CASSVGAEQPQHF.

This chain links TRBV24-1 with TRBJ2-2; D unresolved. Between the trimmed V and J ends, which lost 10 bases and 4 bases, there was a span of 12 bases. The CDR3 is 13 amino acids. Looked up from germline, CDR1 is KGHDR and CDR2 is SFDVKD. The DNA of the CDR3 is TGTGCCACGAGTTCCGAGAGCACCGGGGAGCTGTTTTTT. Protein sequence: CATSSESTGELFF.

The chain links TRBV20-1 to TRBJ2-1; TRBD2 might be the D (5 bases). V was cut by 6 bases and J by 7 bases, with 10 bases left in between. CDR3 length: 11 residues. The germline V gene encodes CDR1 DFQATT and CDR2 SNEGSKA (reference sequence). The DNA of the CDR3 is TGCAGTGCCGAGGGCATTAATGAGCAGTTCTTC. This sequence encodes CSAEGINEQFF.

The chain has TRBV10-2 and TRBJ1-1; the D gene is possibly TRBD1 (5 bases). CDR3 size: 13 residues. Looked up from germline, CDR1 is WSHSY and CDR2 is SAAADI. V lost 2 bases and J 3 bases, leaving 7 bases between the germline ends. CDR3 bases: TGCGCCAGCAGTGAGGGGGGATACACTGAAGCTTTCTTT. It specifies CASSEGGYTEAFF.

The rearrangement joins TRBV15 to TRBJ2-7; 7 bases fit TRBD2. J lost 0 bases, V lost 1 base, and 6 bases had no gene match. The CDR3 extends over 16 amino acids. Germline loops: CDR1 LNHNV, CDR2 YYDKDF (reference sequence). The DNA of the CDR3 is TGTGCCACCAGCAGAGGTTGGGGCGGGAGCTCCTACGAGCAGTACTTC. Protein: CATSRGWGGSSYEQYF. The variable domain in full, with the rest retrieved from reference TRBV15 and TRBJ2-7, is DAMVIQNPRYQVTQFGKPVTLSCSQTLNHNVMYWYQQKSSQAPKLLFHYYDKDFNNEADTPDNFQSRRPNTSFCFLDIRSPGLGDTAMYLCATSRGWGGSSYEQYFGPGTRLTVT.

The chain is built from TRBV9 and TRBJ2-2; 9 bases match TRBD2. Germline CDR1 reads SGDLS; CDR2 reads YYNGEE. The CDR3 is 18 amino acids. V shed 2 bases and J 6 bases; nucleotides not matched to a gene: 14. CDR3 protein: CASSVTAGGRALAGELFF. CDR3 nucleotide sequence: TGTGCCAGCAGCGTTACTGCGGGAGGGCGCGCTCTCGCCGGGGAGCTGTTTTTT.

This chain connects TRBV9 to TRBJ2-1; D is ambiguous. CDR3 length: 14 amino acids. V was trimmed by 3 bases and J by 3 bases, leaving 10 bases between them. Per the germline V gene, CDR1 is SGDLS and CDR2 is YYNGEE. The CDR3 DNA sequence: TGTGCCAGCAGCGCCAGGACGAGCTACAATGAGCAGTTCTTC. It specifies CASSARTSYNEQFF.

J is TRBJ1-3 and V is TRBV5-6; D ambiguous. Deletions cut 2 bases from V and 4 bases from J, with 7 bases between. The germline gives CDR1 SGHDT, CDR2 YYEEEE. The CDR3 runs 13 residues. The CDR3 loop is CASSLGAGNTIYF. The CDR3 DNA sequence: TGTGCCAGCAGCTTAGGAGCGGGAAACACCATATATTTT. The variable domain in full, completed from reference TRBV5-6 and TRBJ1-3, reads DAGVTQSPTHLIKTRGQQVTLRCSPKSGHDTVSWYQQALGQGPQFIFQYYEEEERQRGNFPDRFSGHQFPNYSSELNVNALLLGDSALYLCASSLGAGNTIYFGEGSWLTVV.

V usage is TRBV3-1 (or the pseudogene TRBV3-2) and J usage is TRBJ2-3, with TRBD2 identical over 10 bases. J lost 3 bases, V lost 4 bases, and 7 bases had no gene match. The germline CDR1 and CDR2 sequences are LGHDT and YNNKEL (reference sequence). The length of the CDR3 is 16 residues. This CDR3 is CASSLLAGEATDTQYF. The DNA for the CDR3 is TGTGCCAGCAGCCTTCTAGCGGGAGAGGCGACAGATACGCAGTATTTT.

The chain uses TRBV2 and TRBJ1-2, with 10 bases that match TRBD1. The CDR3 sequence is 15 residues long. Germline V gives CDR1 SNHLY, CDR2 FYNNEI. Trimming cost V 5 bases and J 5 bases; bases outside gene matches: 8. The CDR3 sequence: CASSPGQGIGYGYTF. The CDR3 DNA is TGTGCCAGCAGTCCGGGACAGGGGATTGGGTATGGCTACACCTTC.

Comments on this clone: This same CDR3 is encoded by further DNA sequences in the sample. This chain uses TRBV6-5 with TRBJ1-5; no clear D gene. The CDR3 extends over 13 amino acids. Trimming took 2 bases from V and 0 from J, leaving 2 bases between them. Germline V lookup: CDR1 MNHEY, CDR2 SVGAGI. The CDR3 DNA reads as TGTGCCAGCAGTTACGATAGCAATCAGCCCCAGCATTTT. Its protein is CASSYDSNQPQHF.

The chain has TRBV29-1 and TRBJ1-1; 8 nucleotides line up with TRBD1. The CDR3 loop spans 13 amino acids. V was clipped by 4 bases and J by 6 bases; unmatched bases: 7. CDR1 SQVTM and CDR2 ANQGSEA come from the germline V gene. This chain's CDR3 is CSVVTTGEAEAFF. The DNA of the CDR3 is TGCAGCGTTGTTACGACAGGGGAGGCTGAAGCTTTCTTT.

The V call is TRBV9, the J call TRBJ2-1; D unclear. The germline V gene encodes CDR1 SGDLS and CDR2 YYNGEE. CDR3 size: 12 residues. V lost 4 bases, J lost 5 bases, and 7 bases lay in between. CDR3 sequence: CASSPQNNEQFF. The CDR3 nucleotides are TGTGCCAGCAGCCCCCAAAACAATGAGCAGTTCTTC.

With respect to this clone: A junction end diverges from the germline sequence, so it may reflect a read error. The V call is TRBV5-1, the J call TRBJ1-3; TRBD1 matches 7 bases. This CDR3 contains 14 residues. Germline assignment: CDR1 SGHRS and CDR2 YFSETQ. DNA for the CDR3: TGCGCCAGCAAGTTCGGGACAGAAGGAAAGACCATATATTTT. It specifies CASKFGTEGKTIYF. Based on the CDR3 plus reference TRBV5-1 and TRBJ1-3, the full variable domain is KAGVTQTPRYLIKTRGQQVTLSCSPISGHRSVSWYQQTPGQGLQFLFEYFSETQRNKGNFPGRFSGRQFSNSRSEMNVSTLELGDSALYLCASKFGTEGKTIYFGEGSWLTVV.